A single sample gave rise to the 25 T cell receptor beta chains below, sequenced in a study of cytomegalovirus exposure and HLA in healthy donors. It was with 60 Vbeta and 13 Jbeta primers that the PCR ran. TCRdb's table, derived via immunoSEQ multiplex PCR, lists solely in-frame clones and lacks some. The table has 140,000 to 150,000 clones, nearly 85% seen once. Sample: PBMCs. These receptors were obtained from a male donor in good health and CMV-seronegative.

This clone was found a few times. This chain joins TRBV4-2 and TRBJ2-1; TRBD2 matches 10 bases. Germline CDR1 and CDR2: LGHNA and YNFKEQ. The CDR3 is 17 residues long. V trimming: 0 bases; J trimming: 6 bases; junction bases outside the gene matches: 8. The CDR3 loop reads CASSQEWALAGTNEQFF. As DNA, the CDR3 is TGTGCCAGCAGCCAAGAGTGGGCACTAGCGGGGACCAATGAGCAGTTCTTC.

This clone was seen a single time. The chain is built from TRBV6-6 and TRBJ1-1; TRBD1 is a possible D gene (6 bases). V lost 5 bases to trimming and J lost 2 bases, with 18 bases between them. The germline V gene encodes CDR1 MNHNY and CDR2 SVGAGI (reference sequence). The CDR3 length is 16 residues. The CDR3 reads CASSLYPKGVNTEAFF. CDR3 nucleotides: TGTGCCAGCAGTCTCTACCCCAAGGGGGTTAACACTGAAGCTTTCTTT.

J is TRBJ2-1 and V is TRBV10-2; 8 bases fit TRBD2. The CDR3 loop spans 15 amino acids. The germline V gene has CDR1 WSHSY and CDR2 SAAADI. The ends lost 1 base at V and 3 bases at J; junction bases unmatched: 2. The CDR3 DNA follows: TGCGCCAGCAGTGAGTGGACTAGCAGCTACAATGAGCAGTTCTTC. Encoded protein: CASSEWTSSYNEQFF.

The CDR3, as DNA: TGTGCCTGGAGTAGGGTGCTAGCGGGAAAAGAGACCCAGTACTTC. It codes for CAWSRVLAGKETQYF. The chain is built from TRBV30 and TRBJ2-5; 9 nucleotides line up with TRBD2. Germline values: CDR1 GTSNPN, CDR2 SVGIG (reference sequence). The ends lost 2 bases at V and 3 bases at J; junction bases unmatched: 7. The CDR3 length is 15 residues.

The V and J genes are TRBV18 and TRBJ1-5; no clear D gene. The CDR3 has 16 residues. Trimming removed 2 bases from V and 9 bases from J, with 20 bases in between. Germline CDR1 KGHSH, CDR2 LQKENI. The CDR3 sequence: CASSPNPPQAHGPQHF. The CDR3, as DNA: TGTGCCAGCTCACCAAACCCGCCGCAGGCCCACGGGCCCCAGCATTTT. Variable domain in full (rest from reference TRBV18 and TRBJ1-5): NAGVMQNPRHLVRRRGQEARLRCSPMKGHSHVYWYRQLPEEGLKFMVYLQKENIIDESGMPKERFSAEFPKEGPSILRIQQVVRGDSAAYFCASSPNPPQAHGPQHFGDGTRLSIL.

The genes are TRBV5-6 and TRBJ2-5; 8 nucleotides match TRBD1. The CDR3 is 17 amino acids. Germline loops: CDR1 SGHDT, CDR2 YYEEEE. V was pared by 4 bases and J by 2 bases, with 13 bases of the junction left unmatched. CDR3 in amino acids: CASSADRGVIRQETQYF. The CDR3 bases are TGTGCCAGCAGCGCCGACAGGGGCGTTATCCGGCAAGAGACCCAGTACTTC.

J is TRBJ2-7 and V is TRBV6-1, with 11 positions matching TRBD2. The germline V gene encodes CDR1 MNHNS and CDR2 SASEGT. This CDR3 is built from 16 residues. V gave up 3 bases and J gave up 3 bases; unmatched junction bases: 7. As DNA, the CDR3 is TGTGCCAGCAGTGACGACTCTAGCGGGAGGTACTACGAGCAGTACTTC. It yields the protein CASSDDSSGRYYEQYF.

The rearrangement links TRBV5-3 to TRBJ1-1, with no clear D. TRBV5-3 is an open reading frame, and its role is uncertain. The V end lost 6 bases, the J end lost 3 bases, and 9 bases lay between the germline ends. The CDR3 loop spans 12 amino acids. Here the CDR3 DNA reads TGTGCCAGAAACGGGGAATACACTGAAGCTTTCTTT. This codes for CARNGEYTEAFF.

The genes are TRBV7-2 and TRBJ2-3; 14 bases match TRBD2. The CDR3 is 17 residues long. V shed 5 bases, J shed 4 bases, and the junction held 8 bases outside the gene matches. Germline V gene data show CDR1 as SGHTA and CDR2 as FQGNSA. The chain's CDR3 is CASSHRGTSGGPDTQYF. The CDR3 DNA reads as TGTGCCAGCAGCCACCGAGGGACTAGCGGGGGTCCAGATACGCAGTATTTT.

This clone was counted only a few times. CDR3 coding DNA: TGTGCCAGCAGCTTAGGGGCAAGTCAGCCCCAGCATTTT. It is translated as CASSLGASQPQHF. The rearrangement joins TRBV7-9 to TRBJ1-5; D is unresolved. The germline V gene encodes CDR1 SEHNR and CDR2 FQNEAQ (reference sequence). The V end was cut by 1 base, the J end by 6 bases, with 7 bases between. CDR3 length: 13 residues.

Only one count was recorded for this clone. The CDR3 loop is CASSSRELQETQYF. The DNA for the CDR3 is TGCGCCAGCAGCTCCCGGGAGCTCCAAGAGACCCAGTACTTC. This sequence joins TRBV5-1 and TRBJ2-5; a possible D gene is TRBD2 (6 bases). The ends were cut back, 3 bases at V and 1 base at J, with 10 bases in the middle. The CDR3 has 14 residues. Germline loops: CDR1 SGHRS, CDR2 YFSETQ. The full variable domain, in which reference TRBV5-1 and TRBJ2-5 provide the parts outside the CDR3, is KAGVTQTPRYLIKTRGQQVTLSCSPISGHRSVSWYQQTPGQGLQFLFEYFSETQRNKGNFPGRFSGRQFSNSRSEMNVSTLELGDSALYLCASSSRELQETQYFGPGTRLLVL.

CDR3 amino acids: CASSLKKISREYGYTF. CDR3 DNA sequence: TGTGCCAGCAGCCTAAAAAAAATCAGCCGGGAGTATGGCTACACCTTC. This chain links TRBV5-4 with TRBJ1-2; D is uncertain. CDR3 size: 16 residues. CDR1 and CDR2 (germline): SGHNT, YYREEE (reference sequence). Trimming stripped 4 bases from V and 5 bases from J, with 21 bases between. Combining the CDR3 with reference TRBV5-4 and TRBJ1-2 gives the whole variable domain ETGVTQSPTHLIKTRGQQVTLRCSSQSGHNTVSWYQQALGQGPQFIFQYYREEENGRGNFPPRFSGLQFPNYSSELNVNALELDDSALYLCASSLKKISREYGYTFGSGTRLTVV.

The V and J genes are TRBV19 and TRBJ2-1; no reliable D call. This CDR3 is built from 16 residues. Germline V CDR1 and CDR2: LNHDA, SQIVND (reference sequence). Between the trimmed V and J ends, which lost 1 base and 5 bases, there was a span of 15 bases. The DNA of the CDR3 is TGTGCCAGTAGTATAGGATCGGGTCGTCAACACAATGAGCAGTTCTTC. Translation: CASSIGSGRQHNEQFF.

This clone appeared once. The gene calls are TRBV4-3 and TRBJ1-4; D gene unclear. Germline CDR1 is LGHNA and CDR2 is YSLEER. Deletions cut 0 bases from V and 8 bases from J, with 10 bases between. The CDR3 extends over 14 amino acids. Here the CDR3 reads CASSQEKTQEKLFF. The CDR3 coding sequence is TGCGCCAGCAGCCAAGAGAAGACACAGGAAAAACTGTTTTTT.

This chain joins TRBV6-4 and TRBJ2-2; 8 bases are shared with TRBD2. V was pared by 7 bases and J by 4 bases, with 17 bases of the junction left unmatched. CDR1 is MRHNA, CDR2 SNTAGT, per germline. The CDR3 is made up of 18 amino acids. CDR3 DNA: TGTGCCAGCAAATCGCGAGCGGGGGCGGTGAGTTTCACCGGGGAGCTGTTTTTT. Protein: CASKSRAGAVSFTGELFF.

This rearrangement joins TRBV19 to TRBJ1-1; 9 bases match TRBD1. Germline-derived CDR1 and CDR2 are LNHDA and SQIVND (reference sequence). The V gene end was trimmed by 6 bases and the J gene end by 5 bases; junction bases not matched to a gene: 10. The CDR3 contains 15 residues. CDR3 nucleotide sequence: TGTGCCAGTAGCCACGACAGGGGGGGGTTGACTGAAGCTTTCTTT. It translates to CASSHDRGGLTEAFF.

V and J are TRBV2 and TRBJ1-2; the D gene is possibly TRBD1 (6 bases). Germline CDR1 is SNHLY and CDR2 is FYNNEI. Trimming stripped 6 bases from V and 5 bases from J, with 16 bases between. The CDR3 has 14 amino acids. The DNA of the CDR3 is TGTGCCAGCAGGTACCGGGACAAGGATTATGGCTACACCTTC. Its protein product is CASRYRDKDYGYTF.

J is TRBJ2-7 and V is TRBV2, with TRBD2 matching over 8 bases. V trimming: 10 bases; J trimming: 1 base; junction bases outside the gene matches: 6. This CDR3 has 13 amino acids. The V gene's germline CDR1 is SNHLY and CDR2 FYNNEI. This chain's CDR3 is CATRAGASYEQYF. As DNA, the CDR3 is TGTGCCACCCGAGCGGGAGCTTCCTACGAGCAGTACTTC.

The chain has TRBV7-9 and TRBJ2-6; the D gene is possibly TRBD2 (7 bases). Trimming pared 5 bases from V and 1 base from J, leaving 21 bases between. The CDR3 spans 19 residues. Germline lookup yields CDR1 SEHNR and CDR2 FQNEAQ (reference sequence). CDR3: CASSPRGWGGESGANVLTF. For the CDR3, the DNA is TGTGCCAGCAGCCCCCGTGGGTGGGGGGGCGAGTCTGGGGCCAACGTCCTGACTTTC.

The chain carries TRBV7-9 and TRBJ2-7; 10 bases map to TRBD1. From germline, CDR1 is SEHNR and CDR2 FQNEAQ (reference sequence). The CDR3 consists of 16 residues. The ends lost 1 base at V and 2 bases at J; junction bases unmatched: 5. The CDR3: CASSLGTGGTTYEQYF. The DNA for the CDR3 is TGTGCCAGCAGCTTAGGGACAGGGGGTACCACCTACGAGCAGTACTTC.

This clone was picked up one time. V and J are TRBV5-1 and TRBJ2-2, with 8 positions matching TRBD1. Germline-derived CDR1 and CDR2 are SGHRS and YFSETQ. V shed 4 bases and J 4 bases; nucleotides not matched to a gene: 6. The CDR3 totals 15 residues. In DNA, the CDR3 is TGCGCCAGCAGCCCTCGGACAGGGCCCACCGGGGAGCTGTTTTTT. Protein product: CASSPRTGPTGELFF.

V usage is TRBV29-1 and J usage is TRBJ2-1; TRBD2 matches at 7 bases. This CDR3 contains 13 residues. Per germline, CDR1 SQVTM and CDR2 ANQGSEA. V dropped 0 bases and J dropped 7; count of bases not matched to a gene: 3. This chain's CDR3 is CSVEDLRGNEQFF. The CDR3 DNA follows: TGCAGCGTTGAAGATCTGCGGGGGAATGAGCAGTTCTTC.

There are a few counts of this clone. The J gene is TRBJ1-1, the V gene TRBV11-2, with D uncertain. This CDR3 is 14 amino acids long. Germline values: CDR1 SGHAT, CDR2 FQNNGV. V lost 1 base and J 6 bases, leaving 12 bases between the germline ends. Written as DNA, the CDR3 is TGTGCCAGCAGCTTAGGTGTTGGCATGCCTGAAGCTTTCTTT. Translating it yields CASSLGVGMPEAFF.

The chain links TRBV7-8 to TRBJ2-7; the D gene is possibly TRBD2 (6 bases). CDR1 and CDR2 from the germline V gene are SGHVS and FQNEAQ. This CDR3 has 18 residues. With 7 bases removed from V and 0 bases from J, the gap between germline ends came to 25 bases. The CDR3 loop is CASTFGKVGGESSYEQYF. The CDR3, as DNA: TGTGCCAGCACCTTCGGCAAGGTGGGGGGAGAAAGCTCCTACGAGCAGTACTTC.

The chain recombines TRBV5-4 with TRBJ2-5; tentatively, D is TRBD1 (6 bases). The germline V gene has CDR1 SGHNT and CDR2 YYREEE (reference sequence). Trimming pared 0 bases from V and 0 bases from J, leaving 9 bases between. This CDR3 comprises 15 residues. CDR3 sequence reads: CASSLGGTHQETQYF. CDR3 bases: TGTGCCAGCAGCTTGGGTGGGACACACCAAGAGACCCAGTACTTC.